Included here is one T cell receptor (beta chain) sequence, with context. Its antigen remains unidentified. Per-base qualities were not stored, and no clone one base away is much larger. These data originate in a study of T cell responses to AZD1222 COVID-19 vaccine (dated by TCRdb to the early 2020s). For the study in its entirety: Because spike-specific TCR depth and breadth did not differ between the two schedules, AZD1222 recipients who got a second dose at roughly 4 weeks were pooled with those who got a second dose at roughly 12 weeks. Enrollment into the trials was organized by age into subgroups of 18-55, 56-69 and 70-plus years, and those subgroups contained roughly 150, 30 and 60 TCR-sequenced participants, respectively. TCR sequencing was performed for 230 to 250 trial participants, of whom around 210 were given two doses of AZD1222 and approximately 25 were given two doses of MenACWY control vaccine. Broader findings and caveats from the paper: Only 5 to 7 AZD1222 recipients were SARS-CoV-2 seropositive at baseline, limiting conclusions about previously exposed vaccinees. After two AZD1222 doses, spike-specific TCR breadth and depth were significantly higher than at day 0 and than in MenACWY recipients. Epitopes outside the regions mutated in the B.1.351 and B.1.1.7 variants were reportedly recognized by nearly half of the unique spike-specific TCRs. In the small 56-69-year group, the increase in depth fell short of significance, most likely because of low power. The whole spike protein was spanned by vaccine-associated CD4 TCRs, and dominant responses were seen in regions 160-218 and 743-854. Because no samples from the day 14 peak response were available, repertoires could be characterized only after the peak T cell response. Participants were mostly white British, with more females than males. The authors suggested clonal diversity may have been underestimated.

The CDR3 regions of human TCRbeta chains were analyzed by immunosequencing. From the authors' description of their analysis: TCRs in the repertoires were compared against a reference library of SARS-CoV-2-specific TCRs that had been generated with the MIRA antigen-specificity platform. Breadth meant the fraction of unique TCRs that were SARS-CoV-2-associated, whereas depth meant the fraction of total T cells that were SARS-CoV-2-associated. Using the MIRA data, every spike-specific TCR was mapped to the spike region that the TCR reacted to and assigned to either a CD4 or a CD8 class. Log10-transformed breadth and depth values were compared by one-way ANOVA with Sidak's multiple comparisons tests. TCRdb obtained this table from immuneACCESS and retained in-frame rearrangements with V and J assigned. These tables miss some clones; where compared with another copy, unresolved V genes account for less than half of the shortfall, and the remainder is unexplained. From that table come the V and J calls and clone size; the DNA was used to work out D and trimming. Counted in this sample were about 110,000 clones; about nine tenths of them appeared once. Roughly 7.6% of the sample goes to the ten largest clones.

Taken with the paper, the label for time point translates to: baseline before first vaccination. The vaccinee samples were drawn from two UK trials, COV001 and COV002, one of which was a single-blind randomized controlled phase 2/3 trial testing AZD1222 (ChAdOx1 nCoV-19) in healthy adults. For TCRbeta chain sequencing, PBMC samples were collected from trial participants at day 0 and at day 28 after the second dose. The cysteine opens and the phenylalanine closes a CDR3 of 11 amino acids. The retained sequence is limited to the CDR3, 33 bases, with the frame set at the first base. For CDR1 and CDR2, the germline V gene lists SGHRS and YFSETQ. The germline ends are 8 bases apart after V is trimmed by 3 bases and J by 10 bases.

The receptor was derived from an adult in good health. The chain is encoded by TRBV5-1 joined to TRBJ2-1; there is no confident call for the D gene. Sequencing was performed on peripheral blood, taken on day 0 of AZD1222 vaccination. At the DNA level, the sequence is TGCGCCAGCAGCTCCCGGAACGAGCAGTTCTTC. Its protein is CASSSRNEQFF.